This TCR beta chain was obtained from a study of T-cell reconstitution after alpha-beta-depleted transplantation in children. Germline V lookup: CDR1 DFQATT, CDR2 SNEGSKA (reference sequence). The CDR3 has 15 amino acids. V lost 4 bases and J lost 3, with 19 bases in between. Note on this clonotype: The antigen is undetermined.

Unique molecular identifiers tagged the TCRbeta library. TCRdb itself ran the PCR reads through MiXCR, one entry per CDR3 protein. The sample yields 550,000 to 600,000 distinct CDR3 sequences, approximately 22% seen once. Study-wide results and limits: At day 60, the high TCRbeta diversity found in some patients originated from recipient T cells and thymic progenitors that had survived. A year post-transplant, T-cell counts and diversity derived mostly from newly produced T cells. Alpha-beta T cells present about two months after transplant were reported to originate from several hundred expanded graft clones.

The input for sequencing was PBMCs, mostly from graft donor cells, taken 360 days after TCRalphabeta/CD19-depleted stem cell transplant. The TCR sequence derives from a boy less than two years old who had a stem cell transplant for acute myeloid leukemia, so the T cells may come from the graft donor. V is TRBV20-1 and J is TRBJ2-7; perhaps D is TRBD1 or TRBD2 (5 bases each). CDR3 loop: CSATRGQLGDYEQYV. The CDR3 region has the DNA TGCAGTGCTACACGAGGGCAGCTGGGGGACTACGAGCAGTACGTC.